Each of the 27 T cell receptor beta chains below was sequenced from the same sample in a study of vaccination and CD4 T cells after COVID-19. Treatment given: approximately 9-day PBMC culture with coronavirus spike peptide pools or control peptides (ViraFEST assay). Researchers used the Oncomine TCR Beta short-read assay to sequence DNA from cultured CD4+ T cells. Via MiXCR, TCRdb re-called the PCR reads, giving one row per CDR3 protein. The table has 15,000 to 20,000 distinct CDR3 sequences, more than 55% seen once; the top ten hold 7.5% to 10%. No antigens are known for them. Sequenced: CD4+ T cells from blood, cultured in vitro. Every receptor here comes from a human donor who had recovered from COVID-19.

This rearrangement joins TRBV10-3 to TRBJ1-5; 7 positions agree with TRBD1. The trim removed 7 bases at V and 5 bases at J, leaving 14 bases unmatched. The germline V gene encodes CDR1 ENHRY and CDR2 SYGVKD. CDR3 length: 16 amino acids. This CDR3 is CAIIADQGGRDQPQHF. The CDR3 coding sequence is TGTGCCATCATAGCAGACCAGGGGGGCCGGGATCAGCCCCAGCATTTT.

The genes are TRBV7-6 and TRBJ2-2; TRBD1 is a possible D gene (6 bases). The CDR3 length is 15 residues. Germline loops: CDR1 SGHVS, CDR2 FNYEAQ. V dropped 8 bases and J dropped 0 bases, with 13 bases sitting between them. In nucleotides, the CDR3 is TGTGCCAGCCGGTTACAGGGTTCGAACACCGGGGAGCTGTTTTTT. Protein sequence: CASRLQGSNTGELFF.

The gene calls are TRBV11-3 and TRBJ1-2; D may be TRBD1 (6 bases). V lost 2 bases and J 5 bases, leaving 18 bases between the germline ends. CDR1 is SGHNT, CDR2 YENEEA, per germline. The CDR3 runs 16 residues. CDR3 nucleotide sequence: TGTGCCAGCAGCTTAAGGGGACGGGGGGCGTCTTATGGCTACACCTTC. Protein product: CASSLRGRGASYGYTF.

This clonotype was seen only a few times. The rearrangement joins TRBV7-9 to TRBJ1-3, with a tentative D call TRBD1 (6 bases). Germline loops: CDR1 SEHNR, CDR2 FQNEAQ (reference sequence). This CDR3 is built from 13 residues. V was pared by 3 bases and J by 6 bases, with 9 bases between. The CDR3 DNA reads TGTGCCAGCAGCTTGGGGGCTTTAAACACCATATATTTT. It is translated as CASSLGALNTIYF. The complete variable domain, with remaining parts taken from reference TRBV7-9 and TRBJ1-3, reads DTGVSQNPRHKITKRGQNVTFRCDPISEHNRLYWYRQTLGQGPEFLTYFQNEAQLEKSRLLSDRFSAERPKGSFSTLEIQRTEQGDSAMYLCASSLGALNTIYFGEGSWLTVV.

The chain is built from TRBV6-1 and TRBJ1-5, with D perhaps TRBD1 (5 bases). The length of the CDR3 is 15 residues. Germline-derived CDR1 and CDR2 are MNHNS and SASEGT. V was shortened by 6 bases and J by 4 bases, with 16 bases between the two germline ends. Here the CDR3 DNA reads TGTGCCAGCAGAGGGGCGCGGAACAGAAATCAGCCCCAGCATTTT. Amino acid sequence: CASRGARNRNQPQHF.

The rearrangement joins TRBV19 to TRBJ1-5; D might be TRBD1 (6 bases). Germline CDR1 LNHDA, CDR2 SQIVND (reference sequence). CDR3 length: 15 amino acids. Trimming removed 6 bases from V and 2 bases from J, with 14 bases in between. The chain's CDR3 is CASSLGSGGNQPQHF. In DNA, the CDR3 is TGTGCCAGTAGCCTTGGGTCAGGGGGCAATCAGCCCCAGCATTTT.

V is TRBV27 and J is TRBJ1-6; D unresolved. Trimming removed 2 bases from V and 3 bases from J, with 5 bases in between. The CDR3 has 14 amino acids. Germline V gene lookup returns CDR1 MNHEY and CDR2 SMNVEV (reference sequence). In DNA, the CDR3 is TGTGCCAGCAGTTTAGAGGTCTATAATTCACCCCTCCACTTT. It codes for CASSLEVYNSPLHF.

This chain links TRBV7-2 with TRBJ2-2, with D unresolved. Per the germline V gene, CDR1 is SGHTA and CDR2 is FQGNSA. This CDR3 spans 12 amino acids. Trimming pared 8 bases from V and 8 bases from J, leaving 12 bases between. CDR3 loop: CASSLDEGELFF. The CDR3 nucleotides read TGTGCCAGCTCCCTAGACGAAGGGGAGCTGTTTTTT.

The chain recombines TRBV4-1 with TRBJ2-2; TRBD2 matches 10 bases. This CDR3 spans 18 amino acids. The junction had 7 bases not matched to a gene; V was cut back by 0 bases and J by 3 bases. Germline CDR1 reads MGHRA; CDR2 reads YSYEKL. CDR3 residues: CASSQDRVLAGDTGELFF. The CDR3 DNA reads TGCGCCAGCAGCCAAGACAGAGTGCTAGCGGGAGACACCGGGGAGCTGTTTTTT.

The V and J genes are TRBV20-1 and TRBJ2-3, with 8 bases lining up with TRBD1. The CDR3 sequence is 16 residues long. Germline assignment: CDR1 DFQATT and CDR2 SNEGSKA (reference sequence). Unmatched junction bases numbered 8, after V lost 0 bases and J lost 3 bases. The CDR3 spells CSARDPRTGRTDTQYF. CDR3 in DNA: TGCAGTGCTAGAGACCCCCGGACAGGGAGAACAGATACGCAGTATTTT.

The chain couples TRBV19 to TRBJ1-4; D gene uncertain. Between the trimmed V and J ends, which lost 5 bases and 2 bases, there was a span of 9 bases. This CDR3 spans 14 amino acids. CDR1 is LNHDA and CDR2 is SQIVND in the germline V gene (reference sequence). CDR3 bases: TGTGCCAGTAGTCCACTGAGGACTAATGAAAAACTGTTTTTT. It translates to CASSPLRTNEKLFF.

The chain is built from TRBV6-5 and TRBJ2-2; tentatively, D is TRBD1 or TRBD2 (7 bases each). Trimming took off 0 bases at V and 9 bases at J, with 17 bases between the two ends. Germline V lookup: CDR1 MNHEY, CDR2 SVGAGI. This CDR3 spans 16 amino acids. CDR3 sequence: CASSYSQGGVRRELFF. The CDR3 DNA is TGTGCCAGCAGTTACTCCCAGGGGGGGGTCAGGCGGGAGCTGTTTTTT.

The V and J genes are TRBV20-1 and TRBJ2-1; 7 positions match TRBD2. Trimming cost V 6 bases and J 0 bases; bases outside gene matches: 8. The germline CDR1 and CDR2 sequences are DFQATT and SNEGSKA (reference sequence). There are 15 residues in the CDR3. The chain's CDR3 is CSAAYGRSSYNEQFF. The DNA for the CDR3 is TGCAGTGCCGCGTACGGGAGGTCCTCCTACAATGAGCAGTTCTTC.

The genes are TRBV27 and TRBJ2-7, with unresolved D. Trimming shortened V by 9 bases and J by 4 bases, and 1 base separated the two germline ends. Germline CDR1 is MNHEY and CDR2 is SMNVEV (reference sequence). The CDR3 contains 8 residues. The CDR3: CARYEQYF. CDR3 bases: TGTGCCAGGTACGAGCAGTACTTC.

CDR3 loop: CASSPDRVGQPQHF. The CDR3 coding sequence is TGTGCCAGCAGCCCGGACAGGGTAGGACAGCCCCAGCATTTT. The V gene is TRBV7-9, the J gene TRBJ1-5, with TRBD1 matching 8 bases. Germline CDR1 SEHNR, CDR2 FQNEAQ (reference sequence). V gave up 5 bases and J gave up 7 bases; unmatched junction bases: 7. The CDR3 is 14 amino acids.

This rearrangement joins TRBV21-1 to TRBJ2-5; TRBD1 is the table's D call, not checked against the DNA. TRBV21-1 is assigned pseudogene status. This CDR3 comprises 16 residues. The CDR3 sequence: CASSKWGQPYQETQYF. CDR3 coding DNA: TGTGCCAGCAGCAAGTGGGGACAGCCATACCAAGAGACCCAGTACTTC.

The chain is built from TRBV25-1 and TRBJ1-2; weak D call: TRBD1 (5 bases). V was clipped by 3 bases and J by 6 bases, with 17 bases between them. Germline V gene data show CDR1 as MGHDK and CDR2 as SYGVNS. This CDR3 contains 15 residues. The CDR3 DNA reads as TGTGCCAGCAGTGATCCCGGGACTCCGCGACATGGCTACACCTTC. Its translation: CASSDPGTPRHGYTF.

The rearrangement uses TRBV29-1 and TRBJ2-1; 7 nucleotides agree with TRBD2. The ends lost 5 bases at V and 3 bases at J; junction bases unmatched: 7. The CDR3 consists of 14 residues. Germline values: CDR1 SQVTM, CDR2 ANQGSEA. The CDR3 bases are TGCAGCGTTCCAGCGGGAATAAGCTACAATGAGCAGTTCTTC. This encodes CSVPAGISYNEQFF.

V usage is TRBV19 and J usage is TRBJ1-2; 9 nucleotides align to TRBD1. The trim removed 6 bases at V and 4 bases at J, leaving 3 bases unmatched. Looked up from germline, CDR1 is LNHDA and CDR2 is SQIVND (reference sequence). The CDR3 runs to 13 residues. CDR3 sequence reads: CASRSGQGYGYTF. CDR3 in DNA: TGTGCCAGTAGATCGGGACAGGGCTATGGCTACACCTTC.

The rearrangement joins TRBV19 to TRBJ2-3; D is unclear. The V gene lost 2 bases and the J gene lost 4 bases, with 10 bases spanning the gap. CDR1 and CDR2 (germline): LNHDA, SQIVND (reference sequence). The CDR3 totals 14 residues. The DNA for the CDR3 is TGTGCCAGTAGTATACGGGTAGCCTCAGATACGCAGTATTTT. Residues: CASSIRVASDTQYF.

The V call is TRBV7-8, the J call TRBJ1-2, with D possibly TRBD1 on 5 matching bases. Germline lookup yields CDR1 SGHVS and CDR2 FQNEAQ. This CDR3 is built from 14 residues. Trimming cost V 5 bases and J 4 bases, with 14 bases left between them. This CDR3 is CASSRPDTLYGYTF. The CDR3 DNA reads TGTGCCAGCAGCCGCCCGGACACCCTCTATGGCTACACCTTC.

The chain recombines TRBV7-3 with TRBJ2-5, with TRBD2 matching 9 bases. After removal of 4 bases from V and 2 bases from J, the junction contained 8 bases not matched to a gene. Per the germline V gene, CDR1 is SGHTA and CDR2 is FQGTGA. The CDR3 has 16 amino acids. CDR3 DNA sequence: TGTGCCAGCAGCTCGGGAGCGGGAGGAGTACAAGAGACCCAGTACTTC. It is translated as CASSSGAGGVQETQYF.

The chain links TRBV30 to TRBJ2-1; D may be TRBD1 (7 bases). The germline V and J ends were trimmed by 5 bases and 4 bases, with 18 bases remaining between them. Germline V lookup: CDR1 GTSNPN, CDR2 SVGIG (reference sequence). There are 15 residues in the CDR3. This CDR3 is CAWVKGGGGYNEQFF. The CDR3 DNA sequence: TGTGCCTGGGTCAAAGGGGGCGGAGGGTACAATGAGCAGTTCTTC.

The chain recombines TRBV19 with TRBJ2-2, with TRBD1 identical over 7 bases. Germline V gene lookup returns CDR1 LNHDA and CDR2 SQIVND (reference sequence). This CDR3 comprises 13 residues. V trimming: 11 bases; J trimming: 0 bases; junction bases outside the gene matches: 3. The CDR3 bases are TGTGCCGGGACAGACGCGAACACCGGGGAGCTGTTTTTT. This encodes CAGTDANTGELFF.

This clonotype was recorded once. This chain connects TRBV7-2 to TRBJ2-5, with a possible D match to TRBD1 (6 bases). The CDR3 sequence is 16 residues long. Germline-derived CDR1 and CDR2 are SGHTA and FQGNSA. V lost 1 base to trimming and J lost 9 bases, with 21 bases between them. Written as DNA, the CDR3 is TGTGCCAGCAGCTTAGGGACAGTGGGGCCCCAGGAGGCCCAGTACTTC. Translating gives CASSLGTVGPQEAQYF.

This chain connects TRBV12-3 or TRBV12-4 to TRBJ2-2, with 10 positions matching TRBD2. V shed 5 bases and J 7 bases; nucleotides not matched to a gene: 10. CDR3 length: 16 residues. The CDR3 nucleotides read TGTGCCAGCAGTCGGGGATCTAGCGGGAGAGGCGGGGAGCTGTTTTTT. Translated: CASSRGSSGRGGELFF.

The chain employs TRBV6-1 and TRBJ1-6; D remains ambiguous. V was trimmed by 6 bases and J by 10 bases, leaving 16 bases between them. The CDR3 spans 14 residues. CDR1 is MNHNS and CDR2 is SASEGT in the germline V gene. Here the CDR3 reads CASSPTTVESPLHF. Written as DNA, the CDR3 is TGTGCCAGCAGCCCCACAACGGTGGAGTCACCCCTCCACTTT.